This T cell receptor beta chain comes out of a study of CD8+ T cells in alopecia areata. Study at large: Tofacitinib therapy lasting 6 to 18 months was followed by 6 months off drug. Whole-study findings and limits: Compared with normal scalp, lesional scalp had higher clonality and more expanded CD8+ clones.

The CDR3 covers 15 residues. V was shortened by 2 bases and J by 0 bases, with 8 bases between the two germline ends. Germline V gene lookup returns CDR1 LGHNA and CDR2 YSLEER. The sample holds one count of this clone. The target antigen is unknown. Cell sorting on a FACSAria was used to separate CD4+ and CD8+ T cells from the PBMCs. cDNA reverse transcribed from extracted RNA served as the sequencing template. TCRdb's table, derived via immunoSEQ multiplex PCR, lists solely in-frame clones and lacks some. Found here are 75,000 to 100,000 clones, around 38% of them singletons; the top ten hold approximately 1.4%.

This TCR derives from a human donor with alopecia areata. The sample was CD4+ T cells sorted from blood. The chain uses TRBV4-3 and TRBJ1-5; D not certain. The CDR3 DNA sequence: TGCGCCAGCAGCCAAAACTTGAATAGCAATCAGCCCCAGCATTTT. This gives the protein CASSQNLNSNQPQHF.